This TCR beta chain emerged from a study of cytomegalovirus exposure and HLA in healthy donors. Use of 60 Vbeta and 13 Jbeta primers characterized the PCR. Sequencing was performed with immunoSEQ multiplex PCR; in TCRdb, only in-frame clones are kept and a portion is missing. Found here are roughly 120,000 clones, roughly 80% of them singletons; the top ten hold more than 7%. CDR1 and CDR2 from the germline V gene are SNHLY and FYNNEI. This CDR3 has 15 amino acids. Losses at the gene ends were 6 bases for V and 2 bases for J; bases not matched to a gene: 3. This clonotype originated in a female donor in good health and CMV-seropositive. Input material: PBMCs. The V and J genes are TRBV2 and TRBJ2-7; 14 nucleotides align to TRBD2. This CDR3 is CASSPGLAGAYEQYF. The CDR3 DNA is TGTGCCAGCAGCCCGGGACTAGCGGGGGCCTACGAGCAGTACTTC.